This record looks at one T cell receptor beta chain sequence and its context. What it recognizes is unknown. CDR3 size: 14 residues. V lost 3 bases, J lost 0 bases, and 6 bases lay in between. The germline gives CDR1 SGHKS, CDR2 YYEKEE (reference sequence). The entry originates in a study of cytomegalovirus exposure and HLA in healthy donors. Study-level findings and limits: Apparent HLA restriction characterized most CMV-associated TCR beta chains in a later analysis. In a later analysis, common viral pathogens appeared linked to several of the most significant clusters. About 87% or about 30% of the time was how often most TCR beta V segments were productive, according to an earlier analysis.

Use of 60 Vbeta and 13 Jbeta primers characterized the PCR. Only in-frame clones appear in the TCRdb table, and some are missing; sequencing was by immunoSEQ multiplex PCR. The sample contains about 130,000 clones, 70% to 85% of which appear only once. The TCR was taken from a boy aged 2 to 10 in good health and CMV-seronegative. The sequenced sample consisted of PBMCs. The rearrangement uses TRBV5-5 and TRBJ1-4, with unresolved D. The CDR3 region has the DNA TGTGCCAGCAGCTACCAGGCAACTAATGAAAAACTGTTTTTT. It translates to CASSYQATNEKLFF.